The clone carrying this T cell receptor (beta chain) is a singleton in its sample. This CDR3 region has 14 residues. Germline CDR1 is SGHTA and CDR2 is FQGNSA. The V end lost 3 bases, the J end lost 2 bases, and 11 bases lay between the germline ends. Libraries were prepared by immunoSEQ multiplex PCR; TCRdb keeps only in-frame clonotypes and omits some of them. This repertoire shows 150,000 to 200,000 clones, around 85% found once; its top ten account for around 2%. The sample belongs to a study of cytomegalovirus exposure and HLA in healthy donors. This receptor was identified in a man aged 30 to 45 in good health and CMV-seropositive. Sequencing was performed on PBMCs. The genes are TRBV7-2 and TRBJ2-7, with D possibly TRBD2 on 6 matching bases. CDR3 sequence: CASSFGGPPYEQYF. The CDR3 nucleotides read TGTGCCAGCAGCTTCGGGGGTCCCCCCTACGAGCAGTACTTC.